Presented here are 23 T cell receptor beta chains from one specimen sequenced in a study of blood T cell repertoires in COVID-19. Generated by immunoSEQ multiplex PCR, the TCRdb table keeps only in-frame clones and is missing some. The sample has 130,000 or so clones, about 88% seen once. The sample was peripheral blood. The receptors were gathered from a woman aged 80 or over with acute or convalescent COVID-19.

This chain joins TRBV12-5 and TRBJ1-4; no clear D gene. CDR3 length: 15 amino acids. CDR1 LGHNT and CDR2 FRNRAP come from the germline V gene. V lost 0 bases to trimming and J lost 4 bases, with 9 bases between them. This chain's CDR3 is CASGLVRQDNEKLFF. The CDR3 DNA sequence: TGTGCTAGTGGTTTGGTACGCCAGGATAATGAAAAACTGTTTTTT.

CDR3 sequence (DNA): TGTGCCAGCAGTTACGCCGGGACAGGGAGTCGATCGGACTATGGCTACACCTTC. It is translated as CASSYAGTGSRSDYGYTF. The V gene is TRBV6-2 or TRBV6-3, the J gene TRBJ1-2; TRBD1 matches 9 bases. With 2 bases clipped from V and 3 bases from J, the junction kept 13 bases outside the gene matches. The CDR3 loop spans 18 amino acids. Per germline, CDR1 MNHEY and CDR2 SVGEGT.

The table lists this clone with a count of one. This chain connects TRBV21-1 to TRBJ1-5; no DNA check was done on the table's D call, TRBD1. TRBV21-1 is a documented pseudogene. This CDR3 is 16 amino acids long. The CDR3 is CASSVEGGLSNQPQHF. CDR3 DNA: TGTGCCAGCAGCGTAGAAGGGGGTCTTAGCAATCAGCCCCAGCATTTT.

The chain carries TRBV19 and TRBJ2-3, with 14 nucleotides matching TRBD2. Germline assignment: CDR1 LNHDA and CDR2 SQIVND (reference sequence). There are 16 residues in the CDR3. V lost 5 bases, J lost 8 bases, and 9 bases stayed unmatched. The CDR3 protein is CASSDRLAGGVATQYF. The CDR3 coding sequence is TGTGCCAGTAGTGACCGACTAGCGGGAGGGGTAGCTACGCAGTATTTT.

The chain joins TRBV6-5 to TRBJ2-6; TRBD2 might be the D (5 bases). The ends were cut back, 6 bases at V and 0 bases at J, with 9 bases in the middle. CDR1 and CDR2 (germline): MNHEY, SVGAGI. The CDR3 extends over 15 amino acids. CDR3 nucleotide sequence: TGTGCCAGCAGCCCGGGGAGCTCTGGGGCCAACGTCCTGACTTTC. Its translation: CASSPGSSGANVLTF.

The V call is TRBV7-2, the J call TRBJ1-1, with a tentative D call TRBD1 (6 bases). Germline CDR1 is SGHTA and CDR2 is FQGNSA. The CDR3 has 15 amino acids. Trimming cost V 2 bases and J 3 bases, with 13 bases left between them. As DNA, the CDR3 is TGTGCCAGCAGCTTACAGACAGGTACCCACACTGAAGCTTTCTTT. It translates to CASSLQTGTHTEAFF.

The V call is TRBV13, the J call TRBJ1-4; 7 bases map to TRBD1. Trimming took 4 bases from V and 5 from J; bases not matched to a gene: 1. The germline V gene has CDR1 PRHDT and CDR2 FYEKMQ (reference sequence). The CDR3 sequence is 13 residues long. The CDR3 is CASSSDRNEKLFF. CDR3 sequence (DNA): TGTGCCAGCAGCTCGGACAGGAATGAAAAACTGTTTTTT.

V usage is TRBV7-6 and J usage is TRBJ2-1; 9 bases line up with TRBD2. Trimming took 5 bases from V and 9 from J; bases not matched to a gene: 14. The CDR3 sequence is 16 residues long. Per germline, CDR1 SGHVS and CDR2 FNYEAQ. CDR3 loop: CASSLLGGRAGSEQFF. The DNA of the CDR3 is TGTGCCAGCAGCCTCCTTGGCGGGAGGGCTGGGAGTGAGCAGTTCTTC.

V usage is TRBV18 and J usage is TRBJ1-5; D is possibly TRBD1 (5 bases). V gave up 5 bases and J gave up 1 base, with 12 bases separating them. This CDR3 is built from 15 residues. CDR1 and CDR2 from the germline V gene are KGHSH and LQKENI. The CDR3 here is CASSSTYRSNQPQHF. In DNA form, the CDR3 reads TGTGCCAGCTCATCCACTTACAGGAGCAATCAGCCCCAGCATTTT.

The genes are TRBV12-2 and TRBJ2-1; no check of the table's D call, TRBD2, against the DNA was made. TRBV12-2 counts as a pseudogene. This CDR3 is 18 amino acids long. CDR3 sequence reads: CASRLGGTSGRYYNEQFF. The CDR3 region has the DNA TGTGCAAGTCGCTTAGGAGGGACTAGCGGGCGTTACTACAATGAGCAGTTCTTC.

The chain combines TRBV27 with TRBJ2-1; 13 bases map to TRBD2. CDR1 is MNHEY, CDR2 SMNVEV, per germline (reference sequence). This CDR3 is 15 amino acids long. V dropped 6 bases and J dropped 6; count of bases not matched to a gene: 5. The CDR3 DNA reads TGTGCCAGCAGCAGGGGACTAGCGGGATTCAATGAGCAGTTCTTC. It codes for CASSRGLAGFNEQFF.

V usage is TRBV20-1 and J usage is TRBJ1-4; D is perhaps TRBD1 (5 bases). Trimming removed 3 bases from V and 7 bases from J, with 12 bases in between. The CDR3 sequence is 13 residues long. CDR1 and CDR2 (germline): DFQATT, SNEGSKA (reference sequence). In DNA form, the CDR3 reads TGCAGTGCTAGTGGCCCGGGGGTTGAAAAACTGTTTTTT. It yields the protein CSASGPGVEKLFF.

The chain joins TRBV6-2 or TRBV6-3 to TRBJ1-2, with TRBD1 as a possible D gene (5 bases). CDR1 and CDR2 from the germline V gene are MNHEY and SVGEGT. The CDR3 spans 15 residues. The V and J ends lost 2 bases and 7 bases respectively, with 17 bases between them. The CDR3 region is CASSYATAGFFGYTF. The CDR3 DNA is TGTGCCAGCAGTTACGCCACCGCAGGGTTTTTTGGCTACACCTTC.

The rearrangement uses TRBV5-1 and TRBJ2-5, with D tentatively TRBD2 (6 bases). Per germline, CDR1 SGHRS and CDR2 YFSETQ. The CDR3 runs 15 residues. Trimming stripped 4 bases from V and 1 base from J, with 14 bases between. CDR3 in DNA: TGCGCCAGCAGCGCGGGGACTCACGGCCAAGAGACCCAGTACTTC. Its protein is CASSAGTHGQETQYF.

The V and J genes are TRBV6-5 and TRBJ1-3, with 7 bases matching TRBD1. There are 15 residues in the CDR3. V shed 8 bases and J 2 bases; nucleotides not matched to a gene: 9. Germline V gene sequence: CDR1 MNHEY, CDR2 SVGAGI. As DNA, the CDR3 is TGTGCCAGCGGAAGACAGGGACAAGCTGGAAACACCATATATTTT. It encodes CASGRQGQAGNTIYF.

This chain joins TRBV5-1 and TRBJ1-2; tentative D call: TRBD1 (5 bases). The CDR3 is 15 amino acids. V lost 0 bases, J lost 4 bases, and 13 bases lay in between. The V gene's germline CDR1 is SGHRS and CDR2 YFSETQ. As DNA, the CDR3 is TGCGCCAGCAGCTTGGAACAGGCGACGATCTATGGCTACACCTTC. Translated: CASSLEQATIYGYTF.

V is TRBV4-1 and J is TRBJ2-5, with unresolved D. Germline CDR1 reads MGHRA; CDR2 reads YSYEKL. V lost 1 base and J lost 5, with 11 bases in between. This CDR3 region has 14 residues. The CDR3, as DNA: TGCGCCAGCAGCCAAGTAGCCGTGCCCGAGACCCAGTACTTC. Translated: CASSQVAVPETQYF.

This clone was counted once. The CDR3 here is CAISESRPTLYQETQYF. The CDR3 DNA sequence: TGTGCCATCAGTGAGTCGCGGCCAACACTGTACCAAGAGACCCAGTACTTC. The rearrangement links TRBV10-3 to TRBJ2-5; D is unclear. The V end lost 0 bases, the J end lost 0 bases, and 14 bases lay between the germline ends. Germline V gene lookup returns CDR1 ENHRY and CDR2 SYGVKD. This CDR3 is built from 17 residues.

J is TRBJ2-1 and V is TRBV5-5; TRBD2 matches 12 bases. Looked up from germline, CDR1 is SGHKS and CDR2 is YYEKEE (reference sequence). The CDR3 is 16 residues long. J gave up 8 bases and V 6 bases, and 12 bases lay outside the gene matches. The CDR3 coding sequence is TGTGCCAGCACCGCCTCTCTAGCGGGAGGGCGGGATGAGCAGTTCTTC. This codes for CASTASLAGGRDEQFF.

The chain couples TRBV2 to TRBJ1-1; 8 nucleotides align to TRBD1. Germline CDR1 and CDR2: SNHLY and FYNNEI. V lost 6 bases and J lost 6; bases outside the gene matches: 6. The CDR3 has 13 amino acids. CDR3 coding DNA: TGTGCCAGCAGGAGACAGGGGATCGCTGAAGCTTTCTTT. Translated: CASRRQGIAEAFF.

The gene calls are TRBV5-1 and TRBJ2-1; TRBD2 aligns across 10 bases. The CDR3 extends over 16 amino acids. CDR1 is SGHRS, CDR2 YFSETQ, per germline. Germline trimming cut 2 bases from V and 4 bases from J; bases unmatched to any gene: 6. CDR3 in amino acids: CASSLSPTSGYNEQFF. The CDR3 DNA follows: TGCGCCAGCAGCTTATCGCCGACTAGCGGGTACAATGAGCAGTTCTTC.

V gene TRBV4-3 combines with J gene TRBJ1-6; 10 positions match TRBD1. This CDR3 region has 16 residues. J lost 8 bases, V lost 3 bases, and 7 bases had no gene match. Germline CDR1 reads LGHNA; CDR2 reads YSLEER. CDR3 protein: CASSHDRTGGYSPLHF. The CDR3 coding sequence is TGCGCCAGCAGCCATGATCGGACAGGGGGGTATTCACCCCTCCACTTT.

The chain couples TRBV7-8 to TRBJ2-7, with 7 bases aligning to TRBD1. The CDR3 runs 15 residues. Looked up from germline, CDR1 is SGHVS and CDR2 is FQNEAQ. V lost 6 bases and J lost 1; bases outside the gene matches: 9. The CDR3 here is CASRPTLGQSYEQYF. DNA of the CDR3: TGTGCCAGCAGACCTACCCTGGGACAGTCCTACGAGCAGTACTTC.